Each of the 17 T cell receptor beta chains below was sequenced from the same sample in a study of long-term antiretroviral therapy in people with HIV. The authors ran the immunoSEQ assay, v3.0, at survey level. The repertoire was sequenced with immunoSEQ multiplex PCR; TCRdb's copy has only in-frame clones and lacks some. The sample contains 24,000 or so clones, 85% to 90% of which appear only once. The starting material was unsorted PBMCs, obtained 1.9 years after starting antiretroviral therapy. All receptors come from a woman aged 30 to 39 with HIV.

This chain links TRBV5-1 with TRBJ1-1; 10 bases map to TRBD1. This CDR3 comprises 15 residues. Germline CDR1 reads SGHRS; CDR2 reads YFSETQ. V was pared by 4 bases and J by 4 bases, with 7 bases of the junction left unmatched. The CDR3 bases are TGCGCCAGCAGCACCGACAGGGGGCATGGCACTGAAGCTTTCTTT. The encoded protein is CASSTDRGHGTEAFF.

The chain links TRBV10-2 to TRBJ1-2; no clear D gene. V shed 0 bases and J shed 4 bases, with 3 bases lying between them. The CDR3 is 12 residues long. The germline V gene encodes CDR1 WSHSY and CDR2 SAAADI. The CDR3 nucleotides are TGCGCCAGCAGTGAGTCAGCCTATGGCTACACCTTC. It codes for CASSESAYGYTF.

CDR3 region: CASSVSNSPLHF. The DNA for the CDR3 is TGTGCCAGCAGTGTCAGTAATTCACCCCTCCACTTT. The rearrangement joins TRBV2 to TRBJ1-6; D uncertain. Germline V CDR1 and CDR2: SNHLY, FYNNEI. Trimming removed 4 bases from V and 6 bases from J, with 4 bases in between. The CDR3 spans 12 residues.

The gene calls are TRBV30 and TRBJ1-6; 7 nucleotides agree with TRBD1. The germline CDR1 and CDR2 sequences are GTSNPN and SVGIG (reference sequence). The CDR3 is 14 residues long. V lost 0 bases, J lost 15 bases, and 11 bases stayed unmatched. This CDR3 is CAWSVGTEGALLHF. The CDR3 DNA is TGTGCCTGGAGTGTAGGGACAGAGGGCGCGCTCCTCCACTTT.

In nucleotides, the CDR3 is TGTGCCAGCAGTTTATTTACAGGTAGCAATCAGCCCCAGCATTTT. It codes for CASSLFTGSNQPQHF. V and J are TRBV27 and TRBJ1-5, with a weak D call TRBD1 (5 bases). V was clipped by 1 base and J by 0 bases, with 7 bases between them. The CDR3 loop spans 15 amino acids. Germline V lookup: CDR1 MNHEY, CDR2 SMNVEV (reference sequence).

The rearrangement links TRBV4-1 to TRBJ1-4; tentative D call: TRBD1 (6 bases). The CDR3 spans 15 residues. Germline V lookup: CDR1 MGHRA, CDR2 YSYEKL. The V and J ends lost 0 bases and 12 bases respectively, with 17 bases between them. The DNA for the CDR3 is TGCGCCAGCAGCCAAGAGTTCGGAGGGACAATGGAACTGTTTTTT. Translation gives CASSQEFGGTMELFF.

V gene TRBV5-1 combines with J gene TRBJ2-5; 7 bases map to TRBD1. The CDR3 length is 14 residues. Germline V gene data show CDR1 as SGHRS and CDR2 as YFSETQ. V was clipped by 5 bases and J by 8 bases; unmatched bases: 12. CDR3 in DNA: TGCGCCAGCAGATCGAATACAGGGGCCGGTACCCAGTACTTC. Its protein is CASRSNTGAGTQYF.

The V gene is TRBV10-2, the J gene TRBJ1-6, with D possibly TRBD1 on 6 matching bases. Trimming stripped 6 bases from V and 7 bases from J, with 16 bases between. This CDR3 comprises 15 residues. The V gene's germline CDR1 is WSHSY and CDR2 SAAADI. The CDR3 here is CASRNQQGENSPLHF. CDR3 coding DNA: TGCGCCAGCAGAAACCAACAGGGAGAGAATTCACCCCTCCACTTT.

The gene calls are TRBV10-3 and TRBJ2-1; TRBD2 aligns across 9 bases. CDR1 and CDR2 (germline): ENHRY, SYGVKD. V shed 8 bases, J shed 6 bases, and the junction held 5 bases outside the gene matches. The CDR3 spans 13 residues. CDR3 coding DNA: TGTGCCATCGGAGTAGCGGGGGCCAATGAGCAGTTCTTC. This gives the protein CAIGVAGANEQFF.

CDR3 coding DNA: TGTGCCAGCAGCTCTGGAAACACCATATATTTT. This translates into CASSSGNTIYF. The chain recombines TRBV7-8 with TRBJ1-3, with D unresolved. This CDR3 is built from 11 residues. CDR1 is SGHVS, CDR2 FQNEAQ, per germline. Trimming shortened V by 4 bases and J by 2 bases, and 0 bases separated the two germline ends.

J is TRBJ2-1 and V is TRBV11-1, with D tentatively TRBD1 (7 bases). Per the germline V gene, CDR1 is SGHAT and CDR2 is FQDESV (reference sequence). Trimming left V 2 bases short and J 0 bases short, with 11 bases between. The length of the CDR3 is 16 residues. The CDR3 is CASSLRRDSSYNEQFF. The CDR3 DNA follows: TGTGCCAGCAGCTTAAGGCGGGACAGCTCCTACAATGAGCAGTTCTTC.

This chain uses TRBV27 with TRBJ1-6, with TRBD1 identical over 10 bases. The CDR3 is 15 residues long. The J segment lost 7 bases and the V segment lost 6 bases, leaving 6 bases of the junction unmatched. Germline CDR1 and CDR2: MNHEY and SMNVEV (reference sequence). This chain's CDR3 is CASSRQGAGNSPLHF. DNA of the CDR3: TGTGCCAGCAGCCGACAGGGGGCAGGAAATTCACCCCTCCACTTT.

This clone has only one observation. The rearrangement uses TRBV7-9 and TRBJ2-1; TRBD2 matches at 11 bases. In germline, CDR1 is SEHNR, CDR2 FQNEAQ (reference sequence). The CDR3 is 16 amino acids. The V segment lost 6 bases and the J segment 2 bases; nucleotides outside the gene matches: 6. The CDR3: CASSRLAGNTYNEQFF. In DNA form, the CDR3 reads TGTGCCAGCAGTCGACTAGCGGGGAATACCTACAATGAGCAGTTCTTC.

The CDR3 coding sequence is TGTGCCAGTAGTATTGGGGTATCTGAAGCTTTCTTT. Its translation: CASSIGVSEAFF. This chain connects TRBV19 to TRBJ1-1; D is uncertain. The germline V gene encodes CDR1 LNHDA and CDR2 SQIVND (reference sequence). The CDR3 runs to 12 residues. V was clipped by 3 bases and J by 6 bases, with 8 bases between them.

This chain links TRBV6-1 with TRBJ2-5; 8 bases map to TRBD2. The CDR3 is made up of 15 amino acids. The germline V gene has CDR1 MNHNS and CDR2 SASEGT. After removal of 1 base from V and 5 bases from J, the junction contained 6 bases not matched to a gene. CDR3 protein: CASSEGSSGGETQYF. The CDR3 DNA sequence: TGTGCCAGCAGTGAAGGGTCAAGCGGGGGTGAGACCCAGTACTTC.

The chain uses TRBV14 and TRBJ2-1, with 7 nucleotides matching TRBD1. The CDR3 length is 15 residues. V shed 5 bases and J 5 bases; nucleotides not matched to a gene: 9. Germline lookup yields CDR1 SGHDN and CDR2 FVKESK. The CDR3 sequence is CASSTRTGRNNEQFF. The CDR3 bases are TGTGCCAGCAGCACCCGGACAGGTCGGAACAATGAGCAGTTCTTC.

The V call is TRBV29-1, the J call TRBJ1-2, with D possibly matching TRBD1 (5 bases). Germline loops: CDR1 SQVTM, CDR2 ANQGSEA. The CDR3 covers 12 residues. V shed 5 bases and J shed 6 bases, with 13 bases lying between them. The CDR3 coding sequence is TGCAGCGTTTGGGGCGTCTACAATGGCTACACCTTC. The encoded protein is CSVWGVYNGYTF.